This passage covers 17 T cell receptor beta chains from one sample sequenced in a study of T cell changes during pregnancy in multiple sclerosis. The protocol was immunoSEQ multiplex PCR, while the TCRdb copy is restricted to in-frame clones and leaves out a portion. The data contain fewer than 50,000 clones, 90% of them singletons. This specimen consisted of CD8+ T cells from peripheral blood mononuclear cells, obtained in the first trimester of pregnancy. Source of these receptors: a female donor with multiple sclerosis, enrolled in a pregnancy study.

Points on this clone: One end of the junction is discordant with germline, which a read error may explain. CDR3 sequence reads: CASSIADRAWEQYF. CDR3 DNA: TGTGCCAGTAGCATAGCCGACAGGGCATGGGAGCAGTACTTC. This rearrangement joins TRBV19 to TRBJ2-7, with TRBD1 identical over 7 bases. Per the germline V gene, CDR1 is LNHDA and CDR2 is SQIVND (reference sequence). CDR3 length: 14 residues.

The chain recombines TRBV4-1 with TRBJ1-2, with 7 nucleotides matching TRBD1. The CDR3 has 15 amino acids. Germline V lookup: CDR1 MGHRA, CDR2 YSYEKL. With V trimmed by 8 bases and J by 4 bases, 13 bases remained unmatched. As DNA, the CDR3 is TGCGCCAGCGCTTTTGGTGAGGGACAGTTCTATGGCTACACCTTC. Protein: CASAFGEGQFYGYTF.

The chain combines TRBV7-8 with TRBJ2-7; 12 bases fit TRBD2. V lost 1 base and J lost 3; bases outside the gene matches: 10. The germline gives CDR1 SGHVS, CDR2 FQNEAQ. This CDR3 is 18 amino acids long. The CDR3 nucleotides read TGTGCCAGCAGCTTAGATGTTCCTAGCGGGAGGGGGGGCTACGAGCAGTACTTC. It translates to CASSLDVPSGRGGYEQYF.

The chain carries TRBV7-9 and TRBJ2-1; 10 bases map to TRBD1. The CDR3 is made up of 15 amino acids. The V and J ends lost 5 bases and 7 bases, in that order; junction bases with no gene match: 8. Looked up from germline, CDR1 is SEHNR and CDR2 is FQNEAQ (reference sequence). CDR3 sequence (DNA): TGTGCCAGCAGCCTTGCTGGGACAGGGGTTAATGAGCAGTTCTTC. Translated, it gives CASSLAGTGVNEQFF.

The gene calls are TRBV4-3 and TRBJ2-2; TRBD1 aligns across 9 bases. Germline assignment: CDR1 LGHNA and CDR2 YSLEER. The CDR3 sequence is 14 residues long. V gave up 5 bases and J gave up 4 bases; unmatched junction bases: 2. CDR3 DNA sequence: TGCGCCAGCAGCGTGGGACAGGGCACCGGGGAGCTGTTTTTT. Translated, it gives CASSVGQGTGELFF.

This clone was recorded only once. The CDR3 loop is CASSHAAGDSYEQYF. In DNA, the CDR3 is TGCGCCAGCAGCCACGCAGCAGGCGACTCCTACGAGCAGTACTTC. The chain links TRBV4-3 to TRBJ2-7, with D hard to call. This CDR3 is 15 amino acids long. V lost 3 bases to trimming and J lost 0 bases, with 12 bases between them. Germline V gene lookup returns CDR1 LGHNA and CDR2 YSLEER.

The genes are TRBV4-2 and TRBJ2-2; 11 bases are a match to TRBD2. The trim removed 1 base at V and 8 bases at J, leaving 15 bases unmatched. The CDR3 is made up of 19 amino acids. The germline V gene encodes CDR1 LGHNA and CDR2 YNFKEQ. The CDR3 reads CASSQAVSGGGSPSGELFF. Written as DNA, the CDR3 is TGTGCCAGCAGCCAAGCGGTTAGCGGGGGGGGATCGCCATCAGGGGAGCTGTTTTTT.

The rearrangement joins TRBV30 to TRBJ1-3, with D tentatively TRBD1 (5 bases). V lost 3 bases and J 11 bases, leaving 11 bases between the germline ends. The CDR3 is made up of 11 amino acids. From germline, CDR1 is GTSNPN and CDR2 SVGIG (reference sequence). The CDR3 is CAWRRTRPIYF. CDR3 DNA: TGTGCCTGGAGACGGACACGACCCATATATTTT.

This clone was seen a single time. The rearrangement joins TRBV19 to TRBJ1-1; D perhaps matches TRBD1 (6 bases). The CDR3 consists of 13 residues. The germline gives CDR1 LNHDA, CDR2 SQIVND (reference sequence). Trimming stripped 0 bases from V and 4 bases from J, with 6 bases between. The chain's CDR3 is CASSIEGATEAFF. In DNA form, the CDR3 reads TGTGCCAGTAGTATAGAGGGGGCCACTGAAGCTTTCTTT.

The V and J genes are TRBV9 and TRBJ2-1; 12 bases map to TRBD2. The germline V gene has CDR1 SGDLS and CDR2 YYNGEE. The CDR3 is 16 amino acids. V was clipped by 5 bases and J by 1 base; unmatched bases: 4. CDR3 loop: CASSILAGGSYNEQFF. Here the CDR3 DNA reads TGTGCCAGCAGTATTCTAGCGGGGGGGTCCTACAATGAGCAGTTCTTC.

The chain employs TRBV4-3 and TRBJ2-3; 11 nucleotides match TRBD2. CDR1 and CDR2 (germline): LGHNA, YSLEER. The junction had 3 bases not matched to a gene; V was cut back by 2 bases and J by 2 bases. The CDR3 is 16 residues long. Written as DNA, the CDR3 is TGCGCCAGCAGCCAAATACTAGCGGGAGTCACAGATACGCAGTATTTT. Its translation is CASSQILAGVTDTQYF.

V and J are TRBV21-1 and TRBJ1-2. TRBV21-1 is annotated as a pseudogene. This CDR3 is built from 16 residues. CDR3 residues: CASSYGRTWYYYGYTF. The CDR3 DNA reads as TGTGCCAGCAGTTACGGACGGACTTGGTATTACTATGGCTACACCTTC.

The chain uses TRBV7-2 and TRBJ2-7, with D possibly TRBD1 on 6 matching bases. This CDR3 contains 12 residues. The V and J ends lost 8 bases and 2 bases respectively, with 10 bases between them. Germline assignment: CDR1 SGHTA and CDR2 FQGNSA. As DNA, the CDR3 is TGTGCCAGCCGCGGACAGACCTACGAGCAGTACTTC. This codes for CASRGQTYEQYF.

The chain recombines TRBV19 with TRBJ2-7; the match to TRBD1 covers 7 bases. From germline, CDR1 is LNHDA and CDR2 SQIVND (reference sequence). The CDR3 runs to 15 residues. V shed 5 bases and J 2 bases; nucleotides not matched to a gene: 9. The CDR3 DNA sequence: TGTGCCAGTAGTTTCCGGGACAGTGGGCCCTACGAGCAGTACTTC. The encoded protein is CASSFRDSGPYEQYF.

The chain joins TRBV6-1 to TRBJ2-7; 9 bases are shared with TRBD1. The CDR3 consists of 14 residues. Germline V gives CDR1 MNHNS, CDR2 SASEGT. J was trimmed by 2 bases and V by 11 bases; bases with no gene match: 10. The DNA of the CDR3 is TGTGCCGCCGGACAGGGGTGGGGACCCTACGAGCAGTACTTC. It yields the protein CAAGQGWGPYEQYF.

The V gene is TRBV5-4, the J gene TRBJ1-2, with unresolved D. The V gene lost 0 bases and the J gene lost 6 bases, with 15 bases spanning the gap. Germline assignment: CDR1 SGHNT and CDR2 YYREEE (reference sequence). The CDR3 contains 15 residues. CDR3 sequence reads: CASSLVGRTEDGYTF. In nucleotides, the CDR3 is TGTGCCAGCAGCTTGGTCGGGCGGACGGAGGATGGCTACACCTTC.

Details on this clone: Other DNA sequences of this sample code for an identical CDR3. The V call is TRBV7-3, the J call TRBJ1-1, with a possible D match to TRBD1 (6 bases). The CDR3 loop spans 14 amino acids. V lost 0 bases, J lost 2 bases, and 7 bases lay in between. The V gene's germline CDR1 is SGHTA and CDR2 FQGTGA. The CDR3, as DNA: TGTGCCAGCAGCTTAACGACAGGAAACACTGAAGCTTTCTTT. The encoded protein is CASSLTTGNTEAFF.